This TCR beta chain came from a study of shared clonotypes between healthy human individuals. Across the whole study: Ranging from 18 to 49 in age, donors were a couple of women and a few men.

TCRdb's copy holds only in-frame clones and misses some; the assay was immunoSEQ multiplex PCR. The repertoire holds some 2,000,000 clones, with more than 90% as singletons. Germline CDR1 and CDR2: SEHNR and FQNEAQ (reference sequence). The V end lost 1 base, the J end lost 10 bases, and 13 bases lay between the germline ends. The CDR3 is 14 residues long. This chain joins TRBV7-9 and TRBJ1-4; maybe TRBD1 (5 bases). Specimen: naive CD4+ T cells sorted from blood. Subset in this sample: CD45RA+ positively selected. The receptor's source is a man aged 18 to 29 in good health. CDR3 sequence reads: CASSLGGESGKLFF. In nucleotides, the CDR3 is TGTGCCAGCAGCTTAGGGGGCGAATCCGGAAAACTGTTTTTT.